The rows below give T cell receptor beta chains drawn from one sample of a study of blood T cell repertoires in COVID-19. Sequencing was performed with immunoSEQ multiplex PCR; in TCRdb, only in-frame clones are kept and a portion is missing. The data show 130,000 to 150,000 clones, around 87% seen once. The source material was PBMCs or T cells enriched from blood (not recorded which). All receptors derive from a man aged 55 to 70 who had recovered from COVID-19. Both conserved end residues are part of each CDR3. D genes are given only for firm matches. The size of a clone is reported for some rows only, either as once, few or many, or as a class for expanded clones.

V	size	J	D	DNA	CDR3
TRBV6-1	-	TRBJ2-7	TRBD1	TGTGCCAGCAGTGAAGCGGGGACAGCCTACGAGCAGTACTTC	CASSEAGTAYEQYF
TRBV5-4	-	TRBJ2-7	TRBD2	TGTGCCAGCAGCTCGCGGGGGGGCCAGAGCGAGCAGTACTTC	CASSSRGGQSEQYF
TRBV5-1	-	TRBJ2-5	TRBD2	TGCGCCAGCAGCTTGGCCGGACTAGCGGGCGGGGAGACCCAGTACTTC	CASSLAGLAGGETQYF
TRBV2	-	TRBJ2-1	TRBD1	TGTGCCAGCAGTGAAGTCTCAGGACAGGGTAACCCGGGGCTGGACAATGAGCAGTTCTTC	CASSEVSGQGNPGLDNEQFF
TRBV4-1	-	TRBJ2-7	-	TGCGCCAGCAGTCCTTGGGGTAGCGGCTTATCCTACGAGCAGTACTTC	CASSPWGSGLSYEQYF
TRBV3-1/TRBV3-2	-	TRBJ2-7	-	TGTGCCAGCAGCCAAGATACCAGGTACGAGCAGTACTTC	CASSQDTRYEQYF
TRBV2	-	TRBJ1-6	-	TGTGCCAGCAGTGGTGCATACGGTAATTCACCCCTCCACTTT	CASSGAYGNSPLHF
TRBV5-1	-	TRBJ1-3	-	TGCGCCAGCAGTCCCACAACCTCTGGAAACACCATATATTTT	CASSPTTSGNTIYF
TRBV28	many	TRBJ1-6	TRBD1	TGTGCCAGCAGTTTTTCCGGGGGGCAGGGGGCTTCCTATAATTCACCCCTCCACTTT	CASSFSGGQGASYNSPLHF
TRBV29-1	-	TRBJ2-1	-	TGCAGCGTTGATACTTTTCAGGGTTCCTACAATGAGCAGTTCTTC	CSVDTFQGSYNEQFF
TRBV29-1	-	TRBJ1-2	TRBD1	TGCAGCGTTGTTGCCCCAGACAGGGGAAGTGGCTACACCTTC	CSVVAPDRGSGYTF
TRBV4-1	-	TRBJ1-5	-	TGCGCCAGCAGCCAAGAAGACAGGTTGAATCAGCCCCAGCATTTT	CASSQEDRLNQPQHF
TRBV19	-	TRBJ2-2	TRBD1	TGTGCCAGTAGTATCCGGGACAGGGGGAGGAACACCGGGGAGCTGTTTTTT	CASSIRDRGRNTGELFF
TRBV7-8	-	TRBJ2-7	TRBD1	TGTGCCAGCAGCTTTACGGGACAGAATACCTACGAGCAGTACTTC	CASSFTGQNTYEQYF
TRBV7-8	few	TRBJ1-1	TRBD1	TGTGCCAGCGCAGACAGGGGGATGATCACTGAAGCTTTCTTT	CASADRGMITEAFF
TRBV6-1	-	TRBJ2-7	-	TGTGCCAGCAGTTATAGGTCCGAGCGGGACGAGCAGTACTTC	CASSYRSERDEQYF
TRBV6-7	-	TRBJ2-1	TRBD2	TGTGCCAGCAACGGACTAGTCAGCAATGAGCAGTTCTTC	CASNGLVSNEQFF
TRBV10-3	-	TRBJ2-2	-	TGTGCCCTGGGGACTGAGAACACCGGGGAGCTGTTTTTT	CALGTENTGELFF
TRBV9	-	TRBJ2-7	TRBD2	TGTGCCAGCGGGATAACTAGCGGACCCAGACAGGACGAGCAGTACTTC	CASGITSGPRQDEQYF
TRBV19	-	TRBJ1-5	TRBD1	TGTGCCAGTAGGGACAGGGGAAATAGCAATCAGCCCCAGCATTTT	CASRDRGNSNQPQHF
TRBV2	-	TRBJ2-7	-	TGTGCCAGCAGTGCCCAACCCCAGGCCTTCCACGAGCAGTACTTC	CASSAQPQAFHEQYF
TRBV28	once	TRBJ1-2	-	TGTGCCAGCAGTCTCCAGAACTATGGCTACACCTTC	CASSLQNYGYTF
TRBV18	few	TRBJ2-2	-	TGTGCCAGCTCACCAGTTTCTTTGAACACCGGGGAGCTGTTTTTT	CASSPVSLNTGELFF
TRBV7-9	few	TRBJ1-1	-	TGTGCCAGCAGCTTAGACTTTACTGAAGCTTTCTTT	CASSLDFTEAFF
TRBV7-8	-	TRBJ1-2	TRBD1	TGTGCCAGCAGCTTAGGGGGACAGACTGGCTACACCTTC	CASSLGGQTGYTF
TRBV9	once	TRBJ2-1	-	TGTGCCAGCAGCGTAGGGTCGAGCGTACCTTACAATGAGCAGTTCTTC	CASSVGSSVPYNEQFF
TRBV16	few	TRBJ2-2	TRBD1	TGTGCCAGCAGCTCCGGGACAGGGGCCGGGGAGCTGTTTTTT	CASSSGTGAGELFF